Listed here is a single TCR beta chain. The clone's antigen remains unknown. No per-base quality is available; no much larger clone lies one base away. Preparation of the library involved PCR. Sequencing instrument: Illumina HiSeq 4000. High-throughput sequencing was used to profile the TCR beta-chain CDR3 region of every patient. The published analysis was carried out like this. The researchers built a classifier to tell apart papillary thyroid cancer patients with distant metastasis, based on CDR3 differences among clinicopathological groups. Repertoire diversity was assessed with the Shannon index, and tumor-blood repertoire similarity with the Morisita-Horn index. The raw public data were reprocessed by TCRdb itself: fastp quality trimming at Q25, MiXCR clonotype calling, in-frame beta chains only. The V and J calls reflect TCRdb's pipeline rather than the authors' work. For this sample the table gives roughly 10,000 clones, of which less than 25% were detected only once. Of the sample, less than 20% falls within the top ten clones.

The sample is drawn from a study of metastatic and nonmetastatic thyroid tumors (dated by TCRdb to 2018 to 2021). Looking at the study overall: The researchers compared repertoires between peripheral blood samples and tumor or nodule tissue samples from patients with malignant or benign thyroid disease. What the authors observed across the whole study: TCR beta diversity was reported as significantly higher in malignant tumors than in benign nodules, in both blood and tumor samples.

None of the patients had been given any treatment before thyroid surgery. Using T-cell receptor beta sequencing, the study looked back at clinical samples from patients collected from about 2011 to 2019. Sequences SGHAT (CDR1) and FQNNGV (CDR2) are obtained from the germline V gene. The CDR3 covers 15 residues, taking in both the cysteine and the phenylalanine. CDR3 DNA only is kept here, 45 bases in frame from base 1. V is pared back by 0 bases and J by 2 bases, with 9 bases lying between the germline termini. The receptor was isolated from a female donor with papillary thyroid cancer or a benign thyroid nodule (not recorded which). Some clones in this sample may be carry-over from other donors' samples. Specimen: adjacent normal tissue. The sequence is built from TRBV11-2 and TRBJ2-3, with no confident D gene call. The CDR3 loop reads CASSLEYLNTDTQYF. The DNA sequence is as follows: TGTGCCAGCAGCTTAGAATACCTAAACACAGATACGCAGTATTTT.